The text below deals with one T cell receptor beta chain. Its antigen is still unknown. An end of the junction differs from the germline gene, which may be a read error. The data originate from a study of cytomegalovirus exposure and HLA in healthy donors. Study-level results: Presence/absence comparisons presumed near-even sequencing depth among donors.

PCR employed 60 Vbeta and 13 Jbeta primers. Measured with immunoSEQ multiplex PCR; TCRdb has only the in-frame clones, and not every one. The sample has about 110,000 clones, less than 80% seen once. CDR1 ENHRY and CDR2 SYGVKD come from the germline V gene. The CDR3 has 14 residues. The chain uses TRBV10-3 and TRBJ1-2; tentatively, D is TRBD1 (6 bases). The specimen sequenced was PBMCs. The clonotype comes from a woman between 40 and 55 years old in good health and CMV-seronegative. CDR3 coding DNA: TGTGCCAGCAGTGAAGGTGGGACAAGTAGAAGCTACACCTTC. Protein: CASSEGGTSRSYTF.